The 20 T cell receptor beta chains reported below all come from one sample, sequenced in a study of control samples from healthy donors and cancer patients. Repertoires were generated with immunoSEQ multiplex PCR, while TCRdb's copy carries only in-frame clones and drops some. The sample lists some 130,000 clones, less than 95% occurring once. What was sequenced was blood. The origin of the receptors is a man between 25 and 39 years old in good health.

In its sample, this clone was seen a few times. The chain is built from TRBV28 and TRBJ1-1; 7 bases are a match to TRBD1. From germline, CDR1 is MDHEN and CDR2 SYDVKM. The CDR3 loop spans 15 amino acids. J gave up 5 bases and V 6 bases, and 12 bases lay outside the gene matches. CDR3 residues: CASSLPGGQETEAFF. In DNA, the CDR3 is TGTGCCAGCAGCTTACCCGGTGGACAGGAAACTGAAGCTTTCTTT.

The chain is built from TRBV5-1 and TRBJ1-6; 8 bases agree with TRBD1. Germline lookup yields CDR1 SGHRS and CDR2 YFSETQ. The J segment lost 0 bases and the V segment lost 4 bases, leaving 3 bases of the junction unmatched. This CDR3 is built from 16 residues. This CDR3 is CASSRQGSSYNSPLHF. In DNA, the CDR3 is TGCGCCAGCAGCCGACAGGGGTCCTCCTATAATTCACCCCTCCACTTT.

The gene calls are TRBV12-3 or TRBV12-4 and TRBJ2-5; D tentatively reads TRBD1 or TRBD2 (5 bases each). The V end lost 2 bases, the J end lost 5 bases, and 6 bases lay between the germline ends. This CDR3 contains 12 residues. The CDR3 coding sequence is TGTGCCAGCAGTTTATGGGGGGAGACCCAGTACTTC. Protein product: CASSLWGETQYF.

V gene TRBV27 combines with J gene TRBJ2-7; 8 nucleotides align to TRBD1. CDR1 is MNHEY and CDR2 is SMNVEV in the germline V gene (reference sequence). V trimming: 4 bases; J trimming: 3 bases; junction bases outside the gene matches: 8. The CDR3 totals 15 residues. CDR3 amino acids: CASSSPRTGFYEQYF. In DNA form, the CDR3 reads TGTGCCAGCAGTTCGCCCCGGACAGGGTTCTACGAGCAGTACTTC.

This clone appeared a few times. The chain combines TRBV7-8 with TRBJ1-2; D is unresolved. The germline V and J ends were trimmed by 1 base and 0 bases, with 12 bases remaining between them. This CDR3 contains 16 residues. CDR1 and CDR2 (germline): SGHVS, FQNEAQ. In nucleotides, the CDR3 is TGTGCCAGCAGCTTAGGGTATGGGAAATCTAACTATGGCTACACCTTC. The encoded protein is CASSLGYGKSNYGYTF.

This clone was observed a single time. V is TRBV5-5 and J is TRBJ1-1, with TRBD1 as a possible D gene (5 bases). The CDR3 is made up of 14 amino acids. Trimming took 1 base from V and 5 from J, leaving 12 bases between them. Germline assignment: CDR1 SGHKS and CDR2 YYEKEE (reference sequence). The CDR3 bases are TGTGCCAGCAGCTTGTTCGGGGCGGGGACTGAAGCTTTCTTT. Encoded protein: CASSLFGAGTEAFF.

This rearrangement joins TRBV12-5 to TRBJ1-1; 8 nucleotides align to TRBD1. The germline V gene has CDR1 LGHNT and CDR2 FRNRAP. This CDR3 is built from 14 residues. Trimming took 6 bases from V and 3 from J; bases not matched to a gene: 6. The chain's CDR3 is CASGVGQGDTEAFF. DNA of the CDR3: TGTGCTAGTGGGGTAGGACAGGGTGACACTGAAGCTTTCTTT. Full variable domain (missing parts from reference TRBV12-5 and TRBJ1-1): DARVTQTPRHKVTEMGQEVTMRCQPILGHNTVFWYRQTMMQGLELLAYFRNRAPLDDSGMPKDRFSAEMPDATLATLKIQPSEPRDSAVYFCASGVGQGDTEAFFGQGTRLTVV.

V gene TRBV24-1 combines with J gene TRBJ2-1; D is undetermined. V lost 5 bases, J lost 0 bases, and 10 bases lay in between. The CDR3 is 15 residues long. CDR1 and CDR2 from the germline V gene are KGHDR and SFDVKD. The CDR3, as DNA: TGTGCCACCAGTGTGGCAGGCAGCTCCTACAATGAGCAGTTCTTC. Amino acids: CATSVAGSSYNEQFF.

The CDR3 coding sequence is TGTGCCAGCAGCCCCCCTTCGCGAAGTACTGAAGCTTTCTTT. This codes for CASSPPSRSTEAFF. The rearrangement uses TRBV7-9 and TRBJ1-1, with unresolved D. The germline CDR1 and CDR2 sequences are SEHNR and FQNEAQ (reference sequence). The CDR3 extends over 14 amino acids. V lost 5 bases and J lost 5, with 15 bases in between.

This sequence joins TRBV24-1 and TRBJ2-1, with TRBD2 identical over 10 bases. Germline loops: CDR1 KGHDR, CDR2 SFDVKD. The CDR3 loop spans 15 amino acids. V lost 8 bases and J lost 2; bases outside the gene matches: 5. Written as DNA, the CDR3 is TGTGCCACCATGATAGCGGGGGGCGCCTACAATGAGCAGTTCTTC. Amino acids: CATMIAGGAYNEQFF.

The chain carries TRBV2 and TRBJ2-7; 9 nucleotides agree with TRBD1. CDR1 SNHLY and CDR2 FYNNEI come from the germline V gene. The V and J ends lost 4 bases and 1 base, in that order; junction bases with no gene match: 5. This CDR3 has 15 amino acids. CDR3 coding DNA: TGTGCCAGCAGTGGTGGACAGGGGATTTCCTACGAGCAGTACTTC. It encodes CASSGGQGISYEQYF.

This clone was detected once. The genes are TRBV14 and TRBJ1-3, with D unclear. This CDR3 is built from 13 residues. V lost 1 base to trimming and J lost 4 bases, with 5 bases between them. Per germline, CDR1 SGHDN and CDR2 FVKESK. CDR3: CASSQVHGNTIYF. CDR3 coding DNA: TGTGCCAGCAGCCAAGTCCACGGAAACACCATATATTTT.

The V call is TRBV28, the J call TRBJ1-5, with D tentatively TRBD1 (5 bases). There are 16 residues in the CDR3. CDR1 is MDHEN and CDR2 is SYDVKM in the germline V gene. Trimming left V 1 base short and J 2 bases short, with 12 bases between. CDR3 sequence reads: CASSLFGGAGNQPQHF. DNA of the CDR3: TGTGCCAGCAGTTTATTTGGAGGGGCCGGCAATCAGCCCCAGCATTTT.

The chain uses TRBV7-9 and TRBJ1-1; the D gene is possibly TRBD1 (5 bases). CDR1 is SEHNR and CDR2 is FQNEAQ in the germline V gene (reference sequence). CDR3 length equals 15 residues. V was clipped by 5 bases and J by 1 base, with 14 bases between them. The CDR3 loop is CASSPHQGGNTEAFF. The CDR3 nucleotides read TGTGCCAGCAGCCCCCACCAGGGCGGGAACACTGAAGCTTTCTTT.

The chain couples TRBV30 to TRBJ1-1; D is ambiguous. The CDR3 has 11 amino acids. Germline lookup yields CDR1 GTSNPN and CDR2 SVGIG (reference sequence). Trimming cost V 0 bases and J 5 bases, with 4 bases left between them. The CDR3 coding sequence is TGTGCCTGGAGTGTACCAACTGAAGCTTTCTTT. Protein sequence: CAWSVPTEAFF.

V gene TRBV2 combines with J gene TRBJ2-6; D ambiguous. Germline V gene data show CDR1 as SNHLY and CDR2 as FYNNEI. The CDR3 runs 13 residues. The CDR3 spells CASTASGANVLTF. The CDR3 nucleotides read TGTGCTTCGACGGCATCTGGGGCCAACGTCCTGACTTTC.

This clone was detected only once. V is TRBV3-1 (or the pseudogene TRBV3-2) and J is TRBJ1-1; D is undetermined. The CDR3 totals 13 residues. Trimming removed 1 base from V and 3 bases from J, with 6 bases in between. The V gene's germline CDR1 is LGHDT and CDR2 YNNKEL (reference sequence). The CDR3 here is CASSQGPYTEAFF. The CDR3 DNA sequence: TGTGCCAGCAGCCAAGGTCCTTACACTGAAGCTTTCTTT.

The gene calls are TRBV25-1 and TRBJ1-4, with D unclear. Trimming removed 1 base at V and 6 bases at J, with 12 bases between. CDR1 is MGHDK, CDR2 SYGVNS, per germline. This CDR3 has 15 residues. For the CDR3, the DNA is TGTGCCAGCAGTGAATGGAAAGGAGCTTATGAAAAACTGTTTTTT. Translating gives CASSEWKGAYEKLFF.

The chain couples TRBV18 to TRBJ1-2; 7 bases map to TRBD1. The CDR3 runs to 15 residues. Germline V gene lookup returns CDR1 KGHSH and CDR2 LQKENI. The V gene end was trimmed by 6 bases and the J gene end by 4 bases; junction bases not matched to a gene: 11. The CDR3: CASSPGQTQFYGYTF. As DNA, the CDR3 is TGTGCCAGCTCTCCGGGACAGACCCAATTCTATGGCTACACCTTC. Looking up the rest from reference TRBV18 and TRBJ1-2 gives the full variable domain: NAGVMQNPRHLVRRRGQEARLRCSPMKGHSHVYWYRQLPEEGLKFMVYLQKENIIDESGMPKERFSAEFPKEGPSILRIQQVVRGDSAAYFCASSPGQTQFYGYTFGSGTRLTVV.

The J gene is TRBJ1-6, the V gene TRBV2; 9 positions agree with TRBD1. The CDR3 is 14 residues long. Germline CDR1 reads SNHLY; CDR2 reads FYNNEI. V shed 5 bases, J shed 8 bases, and the junction held 4 bases outside the gene matches. In DNA form, the CDR3 reads TGTGCCAGCAGTCCGGGACAGGGCGATTCACCCCTCCACTTT. Its protein is CASSPGQGDSPLHF.